Below are 28 T cell receptor beta chains sequenced from a single sample in a study of CD8 T cells in ankylosing spondylitis. TCRdb fed the 5' RACE reads into MiXCR, producing one record per CDR3 protein. The table has about 210,000 distinct CDR3 sequences, roughly 8.2% seen once. Input material: blood, either unsorted or a sorted T cell fraction (not recorded which). These receptors were obtained from a female donor with ankylosing spondylitis or in good health (not recorded which).

With respect to this clonotype: This may arise from a read error, as a much more abundant clone is one base away. CDR3 amino acids: CSAGHIAPGQGTASNIQYF. CDR3 in DNA: TGCAGTGCTGGCCATATTGCCCCGGGACAGGGAACGGCTTCGAACATTCAGTACTTC. The V and J genes are TRBV20-1 and TRBJ2-4, with 9 bases fitting TRBD1. This CDR3 has 19 amino acids. Germline V gene data show CDR1 as DFQATT and CDR2 as SNEGSKA (reference sequence). V lost 5 bases to trimming and J lost 7 bases; unmatched junction nucleotides: 24.

There are many counts of this clonotype. The V call is TRBV20-1, the J call TRBJ1-2; D possibly corresponds to TRBD1 (6 bases). The V end was cut by 0 bases, the J end by 4 bases, with 12 bases between. The germline CDR1 and CDR2 sequences are DFQATT and SNEGSKA (reference sequence). This CDR3 has 14 amino acids. The CDR3 nucleotides read TGCAGTGCTAGAGATAGGGAAGGGGGCTATGGCTACACCTTC. It encodes CSARDREGGYGYTF.

Ten or more counts support this clonotype. The V gene is TRBV15, the J gene TRBJ2-1; D is tentatively TRBD1 or TRBD2 (5 bases each). Per the germline V gene, CDR1 is LNHNV and CDR2 is YYDKDF (reference sequence). The CDR3 consists of 12 residues. The ends were cut back, 5 bases at V and 15 bases at J, with 17 bases in the middle. Here the CDR3 reads CATSGTGPLGFF. The CDR3 bases are TGTGCCACCAGCGGGACCGGGCCATTAGGGTTCTTC.

V is TRBV24-1 and J is TRBJ2-1; tentative D call: TRBD2 (5 bases). The V gene's germline CDR1 is KGHDR and CDR2 SFDVKD. Trimming removed 7 bases from V and 4 bases from J, with 10 bases in between. The CDR3 consists of 13 residues. The CDR3 is CATRDSLYNEQFF. In DNA form, the CDR3 reads TGTGCCACCAGGGACTCGTTATACAATGAGCAGTTCTTC.

This clonotype was seen at least ten times. The CDR3: CASTRLTGRAVGELFF. Here the CDR3 DNA reads TGTGCCAGCACCCGGCTAACGGGGAGAGCGGTCGGGGAGCTGTTTTTT. The J gene is TRBJ2-2, the V gene TRBV27; D might be TRBD2 (5 bases). V dropped 7 bases and J dropped 7 bases, with 22 bases sitting between them. Germline values: CDR1 MNHEY, CDR2 SMNVEV (reference sequence). The length of the CDR3 is 16 residues.

This clonotype was picked up one time. A much more abundant neighbour one base away suggests this may be a read error. J is TRBJ2-5 and V is TRBV12-3 or TRBV12-4; tentatively, D is TRBD2 (7 bases). The CDR3 is 16 amino acids. The CDR3 spells CATSLGGASGQETQYF. The DNA for the CDR3 is TGTGCCACCAGTTTGGGGGGGGCGTCTGGCCAAGAGACCCAGTACTTC.

There are a few counts of this clonotype. One end of the junction varies from germline; a read error may be responsible. V and J are TRBV11-2 and TRBJ2-5; the match to TRBD2 covers 8 bases. Germline assignment: CDR1 SGHAT and CDR2 FQNNGV. This CDR3 is 14 amino acids long. The CDR3 region is CASSPGLAQGTQYF. CDR3 in DNA: TGTGCCAGCAGCCCCGGACTAGCCCAAGGGACCCAGTACTTC.

In its sample, this clonotype was seen many times. The rearrangement links TRBV6-1 to TRBJ1-5, with 8 bases that match TRBD1. Germline values: CDR1 MNHNS, CDR2 SASEGT. CDR3 length: 16 residues. V gave up 2 bases and J gave up 4 bases; unmatched junction bases: 7. DNA of the CDR3: TGTGCCAGCAGTGAAAGACAGGGGTTGCCGAATCAGCCCCAGCATTTT. It codes for CASSERQGLPNQPQHF.

This clonotype was counted ten times or more. The chain recombines TRBV20-1 with TRBJ2-1, with a tentative D call TRBD2 (5 bases). Germline values: CDR1 DFQATT, CDR2 SNEGSKA (reference sequence). The CDR3 sequence is 14 residues long. V lost 6 bases to trimming and J lost 3 bases, with 15 bases between them. CDR3 region: CSAPSSGLYNEQFF. Here the CDR3 DNA reads TGCAGTGCCCCGTCGAGCGGACTCTACAATGAGCAGTTCTTC.

This clonotype was picked up many times. The CDR3 loop reads CASRETSGRFGETQYF. The CDR3 nucleotides are TGTGCCAGCAGAGAAACTAGCGGGAGATTTGGAGAGACCCAGTACTTC. This chain connects TRBV6-1 to TRBJ2-5, with 11 bases identical to TRBD2. Per germline, CDR1 MNHNS and CDR2 SASEGT. With V trimmed by 6 bases and J by 4 bases, 10 bases remained unmatched. This CDR3 comprises 16 residues.

This clonotype came up a few times. This chain uses TRBV7-2 with TRBJ1-5; D possibly corresponds to TRBD1 (6 bases). V was cut by 4 bases and J by 2 bases, with 12 bases left in between. Per germline, CDR1 SGHTA and CDR2 FQGNSA. This CDR3 spans 15 amino acids. CDR3 nucleotide sequence: TGTGCCAGCAGCTACAAGGGGGAGGGCAATCAGCCCCAGCATTTT. Translating it yields CASSYKGEGNQPQHF.

This clonotype was detected many times. The CDR3 protein is CASSEGRFSYNEQFF. The DNA for the CDR3 is TGCGCCAGCAGTGAGGGTCGGTTTTCCTACAATGAGCAGTTCTTC. The rearrangement uses TRBV10-1 and TRBJ2-1; unclear D gene. V lost 2 bases, J lost 1 base, and 9 bases lay in between. CDR1 and CDR2 from the germline V gene are WNHNN and SYGVQD (reference sequence). The CDR3 is 15 residues long.

Regarding this clonotype: A read error may explain this, as a much larger clone is one base away. The chain joins TRBV7-8 to TRBJ2-2, with D unclear. CDR1 is SGHVS and CDR2 is FQNEAQ in the germline V gene. This CDR3 contains 13 residues. CDR3 sequence: CGSSSRGPGELFF. The CDR3 coding sequence is TGTGGCAGCAGCTCCCGTGGACCCGGGGAGCTGTTTTTT.

The table lists this clonotype with many counts. The gene calls are TRBV6-2 or TRBV6-3 and TRBJ2-1; D unclear. This CDR3 contains 11 residues. Trimming pared 2 bases from V and 6 bases from J, leaving 2 bases between. Germline CDR1 reads MNHEY; CDR2 reads SVGEGT. The CDR3 is CASSYGNEQFF. Here the CDR3 DNA reads TGTGCCAGCAGTTACGGCAATGAGCAGTTCTTC.

Note on this clonotype: It may be a read error: a sequence one base away is much more abundant. The J gene is TRBJ1-1, the V gene TRBV12-3 or TRBV12-4; TRBD1 matches at 9 bases. The CDR3 length is 15 residues. Here the CDR3 DNA reads TGTGCCAGCAGATGGACAGGGGCAATGAACACTGACGCTTTCTTT. Protein product: CASRWTGAMNTDAFF.

The sample holds many counts of this clonotype. The chain couples TRBV12-3 or TRBV12-4 to TRBJ1-1; 9 bases are shared with TRBD1. The CDR3 runs 16 residues. V was pared by 5 bases and J by 1 base, with 8 bases of the junction left unmatched. CDR3 protein: CASSKPPGQGNTEAFF. CDR3 nucleotides: TGTGCCAGCAGTAAGCCCCCGGGACAGGGGAACACTGAAGCTTTCTTT.

This clonotype was seen many times. The chain is built from TRBV5-6 and TRBJ2-4; 7 bases map to TRBD1. The V and J ends lost 2 bases and 1 base, in that order; junction bases with no gene match: 6. The length of the CDR3 is 16 residues. Looked up from germline, CDR1 is SGHDT and CDR2 is YYEEEE. The CDR3 DNA is TGTGCCAGCAGCTTTTCAGTACAGGGGGCCAAAAACATTCAGTACTTC. Translating gives CASSFSVQGAKNIQYF.

The V and J genes are TRBV6-5 and TRBJ2-1, with D perhaps TRBD1 (5 bases). CDR1 MNHEY and CDR2 SVGAGI come from the germline V gene. CDR3 length: 15 amino acids. The V and J ends lost 2 bases and 7 bases respectively, with 15 bases between them. The CDR3 nucleotides read TGTGCCAGCAGTTACAGGGGCCCCGTCGCGAATGAGCAGTTCTTC. This encodes CASSYRGPVANEQFF.

In its sample, this clonotype was seen many times. The rearrangement links TRBV19 to TRBJ2-1, with TRBD2 matching 7 bases. This CDR3 has 14 amino acids. Germline loops: CDR1 LNHDA, CDR2 SQIVND (reference sequence). Germline trimming cut 7 bases from V and 1 base from J; bases unmatched to any gene: 4. DNA of the CDR3: TGTGCCAGTAAAGGGGAGGGGTCCTACAATGAGCAGTTCTTC. It specifies CASKGEGSYNEQFF.

This clonotype was detected many times. The CDR3 nucleotides are TGCGCCAGCAGCTCAGGGGGTTACGGCAAAAACATTCAGTACTTC. This codes for CASSSGGYGKNIQYF. The V gene is TRBV5-1, the J gene TRBJ2-4; 7 bases match TRBD1. The V segment lost 3 bases and the J segment 3 bases; nucleotides outside the gene matches: 6. Germline V CDR1 and CDR2: SGHRS, YFSETQ. This CDR3 is built from 15 residues.

This clonotype was observed at least ten times. V gene TRBV5-1 combines with J gene TRBJ1-4; 7 positions match TRBD1. Germline trimming cut 2 bases from V and 4 bases from J; bases unmatched to any gene: 5. The germline V gene encodes CDR1 SGHRS and CDR2 YFSETQ. The CDR3 runs 15 residues. CDR3 residues: CASSFTGTVNEKLFF. CDR3 in DNA: TGCGCCAGCAGCTTCACCGGGACAGTTAATGAAAAACTGTTTTTT. Supplemented by reference TRBV5-1 and TRBJ1-4, the full variable domain reads KAGVTQTPRYLIKTRGQQVTLSCSPISGHRSVSWYQQTPGQGLQFLFEYFSETQRNKGNFPGRFSGRQFSNSRSEMNVSTLELGDSALYLCASSFTGTVNEKLFFGSGTQLSVL.

This clonotype was counted between two and nine times. This chain uses TRBV7-9 with TRBJ2-1; 11 bases line up with TRBD2. CDR1 and CDR2 from the germline V gene are SEHNR and FQNEAQ (reference sequence). With 8 bases clipped from V and 6 bases from J, the junction kept 15 bases outside the gene matches. This CDR3 has 17 residues. The CDR3 region is CASLSGIGTSGGNEQFF. CDR3 sequence (DNA): TGTGCCAGCCTTTCCGGAATTGGGACTAGCGGTGGCAATGAGCAGTTCTTC.

The chain is built from TRBV7-2 and TRBJ1-1, with 9 bases fitting TRBD1. The germline V gene encodes CDR1 SGHTA and CDR2 FQGNSA. The length of the CDR3 is 14 residues. V trimming: 5 bases; J trimming: 6 bases; junction bases outside the gene matches: 7. CDR3 bases: TGTGCCAGCAGCATAAAACAGGGGGCGGCTGAAGCTTTCTTT. Its translation: CASSIKQGAAEAFF.

Details on this clonotype: A single base separates this from a much larger clone, so it may be a read error. The V and J genes are TRBV21-1 and TRBJ2-2; the listed D gene, TRBD2, was not tested against the DNA. TRBV21-1 is given as a pseudogene. This CDR3 contains 14 residues. The chain's CDR3 is CVQHTASVRGELFF. The CDR3 nucleotides read TGTGTCCAACACACGGCTAGCGTTAGAGGGGAGCTGTTTTTT.

On this clonotype: A clone one base away is much larger, so this may be a read error. The rearrangement joins TRBV3-1 to TRBJ2-1; D is unresolved. CDR1 and CDR2 from the germline V gene are LGHDT and YNNKEL (reference sequence). This CDR3 is 13 amino acids long. The CDR3 region is CTSSQEVSNEQFF. Written as DNA, the CDR3 is TGTACCAGCAGCCAAGAAGTCTCTAATGAGCAGTTCTTC.

In its sample, this clonotype was seen many times. The chain links TRBV10-3 to TRBJ2-3, with D perhaps TRBD1 (5 bases). Deletions cut 7 bases from V and 8 bases from J, with 10 bases between. Germline V gene lookup returns CDR1 ENHRY and CDR2 SYGVKD. The CDR3 has 11 residues. The CDR3 coding sequence is TGTGCCATCAACCTCCAGGGTACGCAGTATTTT. This encodes CAINLQGTQYF.

This clonotype has at least ten counts. V is TRBV20-1 and J is TRBJ1-1, with D perhaps matching TRBD1 (6 bases). Germline V lookup: CDR1 DFQATT, CDR2 SNEGSKA (reference sequence). V lost 0 bases and J lost 8, with 19 bases in between. The CDR3 totals 15 residues. The CDR3 nucleotides are TGCAGTGCTAGAGAGTATCGGACAGCCCTGACAGAAGCTTTCTTT. Protein sequence: CSAREYRTALTEAFF.

This clonotype was seen a few times. CDR3 DNA sequence: TGCAGTGCCTATACCGGGACCGCCTACGAGCAGTACTTC. The encoded protein is CSAYTGTAYEQYF. The chain combines TRBV20-1 with TRBJ2-7, with D possibly being TRBD1 or TRBD2 (5 bases each). V lost 6 bases and J lost 2, with 14 bases in between. The CDR3 is 13 amino acids. CDR1 and CDR2 (germline): DFQATT, SNEGSKA (reference sequence).